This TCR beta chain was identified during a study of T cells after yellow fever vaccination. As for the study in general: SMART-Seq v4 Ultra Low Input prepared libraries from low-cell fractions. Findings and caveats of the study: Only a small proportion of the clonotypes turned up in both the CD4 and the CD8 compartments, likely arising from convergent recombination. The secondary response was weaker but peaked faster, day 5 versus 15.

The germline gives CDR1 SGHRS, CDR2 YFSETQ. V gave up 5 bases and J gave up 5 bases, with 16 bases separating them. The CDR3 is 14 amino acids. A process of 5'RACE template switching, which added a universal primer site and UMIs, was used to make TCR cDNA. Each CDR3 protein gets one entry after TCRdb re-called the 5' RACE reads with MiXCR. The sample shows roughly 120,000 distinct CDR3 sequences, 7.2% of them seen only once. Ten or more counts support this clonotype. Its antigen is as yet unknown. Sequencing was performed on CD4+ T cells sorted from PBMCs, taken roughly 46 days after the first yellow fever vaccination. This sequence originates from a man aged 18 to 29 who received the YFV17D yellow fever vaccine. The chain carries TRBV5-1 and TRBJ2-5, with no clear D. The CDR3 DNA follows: TGCGCCAGCAGGATTGAATGGGATCTCGAGACCCAGTACTTC. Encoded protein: CASRIEWDLETQYF.